A single sample is the source of the 26 T cell receptor beta chains below, sequenced in a study of shared clonotypes between healthy human individuals. Sequencing was performed with immunoSEQ multiplex PCR; in TCRdb, only in-frame clones are kept and a portion is missing. The data contain 2,500,000 or so clones, approximately 93% of them singletons. Sequencing was performed on naive CD4+ T cells from PBMCs. Subset denoted: CD45RA+ positively selected. Receptors originate from a man between 18 and 29 years old in good health. Some clones in this sample may be carry-over from other donors' samples.

The J gene is TRBJ2-3, the V gene TRBV5-1; 7 nucleotides line up with TRBD1. V was pared by 4 bases and J by 3 bases, with 11 bases of the junction left unmatched. The CDR3 covers 16 residues. CDR1 and CDR2 from the germline V gene are SGHRS and YFSETQ. CDR3 coding DNA: TGCGCCAGCAGCCACAGGGGAGCGATCTCTACAGATACGCAGTATTTT. Protein: CASSHRGAISTDTQYF.

In the case of this clone: This specimen includes other DNA sequences encoding the same CDR3. The chain is built from TRBV7-9 and TRBJ2-7, with D possibly being TRBD1 (5 bases). V was trimmed by 3 bases and J by 4 bases, leaving 10 bases between them. Germline CDR1 SEHNR, CDR2 FQNEAQ (reference sequence). The CDR3 length is 13 residues. The CDR3 coding sequence is TGTGCCAGCAGCTTCCCAGGGCGTTACGAGCAGTACTTC. This sequence encodes CASSFPGRYEQYF.

This clone showed up just a few times. This sequence joins TRBV4-1 and TRBJ1-1, with D tentatively TRBD1 (6 bases). Germline V gene sequence: CDR1 MGHRA, CDR2 YSYEKL. The CDR3 consists of 15 residues. Trimming took off 2 bases at V and 6 bases at J, with 16 bases between the two ends. The CDR3 coding sequence is TGCGCCAGCAGCCAAACAGGGACCCCAAGCCCTGAAGCTTTCTTT. It encodes CASSQTGTPSPEAFF.

The chain combines TRBV28 with TRBJ2-7; 9 positions agree with TRBD2. Germline V lookup: CDR1 MDHEN, CDR2 SYDVKM. The CDR3 has 14 amino acids. V was clipped by 3 bases and J by 7 bases; unmatched bases: 7. The CDR3 is CASSLTSGSREQYF. CDR3 sequence (DNA): TGTGCCAGCAGTTTGACTAGCGGCTCTCGAGAGCAGTACTTC.

The chain employs TRBV4-3 and TRBJ2-3; the match to TRBD1 covers 9 bases. After removal of 0 bases from V and 0 bases from J, the junction contained 7 bases not matched to a gene. This CDR3 has 18 amino acids. Germline assignment: CDR1 LGHNA and CDR2 YSLEER. The DNA of the CDR3 is TGCGCCAGCAGCCAAGAGTATACCGGGACAGGGAGCACAGATACGCAGTATTTT. Protein: CASSQEYTGTGSTDTQYF.

This clone was observed a single time. This sequence joins TRBV10-3 and TRBJ2-7; 7 bases align to TRBD1. Trimming at V came to 3 bases and at J to 2 bases, leaving 7 bases not matched to a gene. The germline gives CDR1 ENHRY, CDR2 SYGVKD. The CDR3 contains 15 residues. The CDR3 spells CAISDIGGKAYEQYF. CDR3 nucleotides: TGTGCCATCAGTGACATAGGGGGCAAAGCCTACGAGCAGTACTTC.

The chain combines TRBV7-9 with TRBJ2-1; D may be TRBD2 (5 bases). Germline V gene sequence: CDR1 SEHNR, CDR2 FQNEAQ (reference sequence). V shed 5 bases and J shed 8 bases, with 22 bases lying between them. This CDR3 has 16 residues. CDR3 in DNA: TGTGCCAGCAGCCGATGGGGAGAGTCGGGTTGGGATGAGCAGTTCTTC. It specifies CASSRWGESGWDEQFF.

In regard to this clone: Other DNA sequences within the sample encode an identical CDR3. The J gene is TRBJ1-5, the V gene TRBV27; 7 bases agree with TRBD1. The CDR3 has 15 amino acids. Trimming took 2 bases from V and 4 from J; bases not matched to a gene: 5. Germline V lookup: CDR1 MNHEY, CDR2 SMNVEV (reference sequence). CDR3 region: CASSLGAGGNQPQHF. The CDR3 DNA is TGTGCCAGCAGTTTAGGGGCAGGGGGTAATCAGCCCCAGCATTTT.

The chain links TRBV11-1 to TRBJ2-1, with a possible D match to TRBD1 (6 bases). The CDR3 consists of 13 residues. Trimming cost V 8 bases and J 8 bases, with 16 bases left between them. Per the germline V gene, CDR1 is SGHAT and CDR2 is FQDESV (reference sequence). The CDR3 region has the DNA TGTGCCAGCCAAACGGGCAGGGGTGATGAGCAGTTCTTC. Its translation is CASQTGRGDEQFF.

The chain links TRBV5-1 to TRBJ2-3; tentative D call: TRBD1 (5 bases). Trimming stripped 4 bases from V and 0 bases from J, with 12 bases between. The CDR3 spans 15 residues. The germline V gene has CDR1 SGHRS and CDR2 YFSETQ. In DNA form, the CDR3 reads TGCGCCAGCAGCCCACAGGACACTAGCACAGATACGCAGTATTTT. Translation gives CASSPQDTSTDTQYF.

The V gene is TRBV28, the J gene TRBJ1-4; 8 bases line up with TRBD1. V lost 4 bases to trimming and J lost 4 bases; unmatched junction nucleotides: 8. The CDR3 contains 16 residues. Per germline, CDR1 MDHEN and CDR2 SYDVKM. CDR3 in amino acids: CASSSGQGSGNEKLFF. DNA for the CDR3: TGTGCCAGCAGTTCCGGACAGGGCAGTGGTAATGAAAAACTGTTTTTT.

CDR3 amino acids: CASSGLKGQGALSGNTGELFF. The CDR3 DNA is TGTGCCAGCAGCGGGTTAAAGGGACAGGGGGCCTTGAGCGGGAACACCGGGGAGCTGTTTTTT. The chain has TRBV7-8 and TRBJ2-2, with 12 positions matching TRBD1. Per the germline V gene, CDR1 is SGHVS and CDR2 is FQNEAQ. The CDR3 covers 21 residues. The junction had 17 bases not matched to a gene; V was cut back by 5 bases and J by 1 base.

In the case of this clone: Compared with germline, one end of the junction differs, possibly owing to a read error. The gene calls are TRBV9 and TRBJ2-3, with D tentatively TRBD2 (5 bases). In germline, CDR1 is SGDLS, CDR2 YYNGEE. The CDR3 has 13 amino acids. The CDR3 region is CASSVPSRDTQYF. CDR3 coding DNA: TGTGCCAGCAGCGTCCCTAGCAGAGATACGCAGTATTTT.

This chain links TRBV7-9 with TRBJ2-5, with D possibly being TRBD1 (5 bases). This CDR3 region has 16 residues. V lost 1 base and J lost 2, with 14 bases in between. From germline, CDR1 is SEHNR and CDR2 FQNEAQ (reference sequence). CDR3 region: CASSLDDRTLQETQYF. Written as DNA, the CDR3 is TGTGCCAGCAGCTTAGATGATAGGACACTACAAGAGACCCAGTACTTC. The entire variable domain, with the rest obtained from reference TRBV7-9 and TRBJ2-5, is as follows: DTGVSQNPRHKITKRGQNVTFRCDPISEHNRLYWYRQTLGQGPEFLTYFQNEAQLEKSRLLSDRFSAERPKGSFSTLEIQRTEQGDSAMYLCASSLDDRTLQETQYFGPGTRLLVL.

The rearrangement links TRBV5-1 to TRBJ1-2, with unresolved D. The CDR3 extends over 14 amino acids. V was cut by 5 bases and J by 8 bases, with 19 bases left in between. CDR1 and CDR2 (germline): SGHRS, YFSETQ. This chain's CDR3 is CASRGSQAQWGYTF. CDR3 bases: TGCGCCAGCAGGGGGTCCCAGGCTCAGTGGGGCTACACCTTC.

This sequence joins TRBV5-1 and TRBJ1-4; no firm D call. Germline V lookup: CDR1 SGHRS, CDR2 YFSETQ. The CDR3 contains 13 residues. Trimming took 2 bases from V and 3 from J, leaving 5 bases between them. CDR3 sequence: CASSFDPNEKLFF. CDR3 DNA: TGCGCCAGCAGCTTTGATCCTAATGAAAAACTGTTTTTT.

The CDR3: CSSTPGLATYNEQFF. CDR3 in DNA: TGCAGCTCCACGCCGGGACTAGCGACCTACAATGAGCAGTTCTTC. This chain uses TRBV29-1 with TRBJ2-1; 10 bases are shared with TRBD2. The CDR3 has 15 amino acids. The V gene end was trimmed by 8 bases and the J gene end by 2 bases; junction bases not matched to a gene: 9. CDR1 and CDR2 (germline): SQVTM, ANQGSEA.

This clone was recorded only once. The chain employs TRBV5-1 and TRBJ2-3, with TRBD1 matching 10 bases. The CDR3 is made up of 17 amino acids. The V and J ends lost 4 bases and 1 base, in that order; junction bases with no gene match: 9. Germline CDR1 reads SGHRS; CDR2 reads YFSETQ. This CDR3 is CASSLRTGGHGTDTQYF. CDR3 DNA sequence: TGCGCCAGCAGCCTACGGACAGGGGGGCATGGCACAGATACGCAGTATTTT.

This sequence joins TRBV6-6 and TRBJ2-5; the match to TRBD2 covers 7 bases. Germline V lookup: CDR1 MNHNY, CDR2 SVGAGI (reference sequence). The CDR3 extends over 14 amino acids. Unmatched junction bases numbered 7, after V lost 4 bases and J lost 5 bases. The CDR3 here is CASSSGLVGETQYF. CDR3 sequence (DNA): TGTGCCAGCAGTTCCGGACTAGTGGGGGAGACCCAGTACTTC.

The chain uses TRBV11-2 and TRBJ1-1; D unclear. The V gene lost 2 bases and the J gene lost 5 bases, with 9 bases spanning the gap. CDR3 length: 13 residues. CDR1 is SGHAT and CDR2 is FQNNGV in the germline V gene. CDR3 protein: CASSLSFRTEAFF. The CDR3 DNA reads as TGTGCCAGCAGCTTAAGTTTTCGGACTGAAGCTTTCTTT.

This chain links TRBV6-5 with TRBJ2-7; 8 bases match TRBD1. Germline V lookup: CDR1 MNHEY, CDR2 SVGAGI. V dropped 0 bases and J dropped 9; count of bases not matched to a gene: 10. This CDR3 is built from 15 residues. CDR3 loop: CASSYSRDRPPRQYF. CDR3 nucleotide sequence: TGTGCCAGCAGTTACTCGAGGGACAGGCCTCCAAGGCAGTACTTC.

V gene TRBV7-2 combines with J gene TRBJ2-7; TRBD2 aligns across 7 bases. The CDR3 contains 14 residues. V was pared by 5 bases and J by 2 bases, with 6 bases of the junction left unmatched. Germline-derived CDR1 and CDR2 are SGHTA and FQGNSA. This CDR3 is CASSGRGGTYEQYF. In DNA, the CDR3 is TGTGCCAGCAGCGGGAGGGGCGGAACCTACGAGCAGTACTTC.

Here the CDR3 reads CASSPLRVGNQPQHF. CDR3 nucleotide sequence: TGTGCCAGCAGCCCGCTCAGGGTTGGCAATCAGCCCCAGCATTTT. The chain is built from TRBV28 and TRBJ1-5; D perhaps matches TRBD1 (5 bases). This CDR3 has 15 amino acids. V lost 6 bases and J lost 2, with 14 bases in between. The germline CDR1 and CDR2 sequences are MDHEN and SYDVKM.

The chain's CDR3 is CASRAYTGTALNEKLFF. In DNA, the CDR3 is TGCGCCAGCAGAGCATACACCGGGACAGCCTTAAATGAAAAACTGTTTTTT. V gene TRBV5-1 combines with J gene TRBJ1-4; TRBD1 agrees at 7 bases. Germline CDR1 is SGHRS and CDR2 is YFSETQ. J gave up 5 bases and V 5 bases, and 15 bases lay outside the gene matches. CDR3 length: 17 residues.

In the case of this clone: The same CDR3 is also encoded by other DNA sequences in this sample. The rearrangement uses TRBV30 and TRBJ2-3; D is unresolved. The germline CDR1 and CDR2 sequences are GTSNPN and SVGIG (reference sequence). CDR3 length equals 13 residues. V lost 0 bases and J 1 base, leaving 5 bases between the germline ends. CDR3 nucleotides: TGTGCCTGGAGTGTACGCGGCACAGATACGCAGTATTTT. This translates into CAWSVRGTDTQYF.

The chain couples TRBV28 to TRBJ2-7, with D perhaps assigned TRBD1 or TRBD2 (5 bases each). The CDR3 runs to 11 residues. The V end was cut by 10 bases, the J end by 3 bases, with 10 bases between. Germline V lookup: CDR1 MDHEN, CDR2 SYDVKM. DNA for the CDR3: TGTGCCACCGGGGACGGCTACGAGCAGTACTTC. It yields the protein CATGDGYEQYF.